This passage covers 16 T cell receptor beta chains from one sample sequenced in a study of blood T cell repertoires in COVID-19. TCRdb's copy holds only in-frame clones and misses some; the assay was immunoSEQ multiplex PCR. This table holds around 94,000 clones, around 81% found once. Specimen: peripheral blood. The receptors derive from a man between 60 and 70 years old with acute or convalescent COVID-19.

CDR3 in DNA: TGCGCCAGCTCCGGGCAGGGCTTAACTGAAAAACTGTTTTTT. This codes for CASSGQGLTEKLFF. This chain uses TRBV5-1 with TRBJ1-4, with a possible D match to TRBD1 (5 bases). V lost 7 bases and J 7 bases, leaving 17 bases between the germline ends. This CDR3 has 14 residues. CDR1 and CDR2 from the germline V gene are SGHRS and YFSETQ.

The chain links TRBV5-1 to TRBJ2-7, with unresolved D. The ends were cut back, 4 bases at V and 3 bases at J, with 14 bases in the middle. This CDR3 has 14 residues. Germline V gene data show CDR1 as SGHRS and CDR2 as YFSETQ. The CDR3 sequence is CASSIQSANYEQYF. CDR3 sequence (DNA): TGCGCCAGCAGCATACAGAGTGCAAACTACGAGCAGTACTTC.

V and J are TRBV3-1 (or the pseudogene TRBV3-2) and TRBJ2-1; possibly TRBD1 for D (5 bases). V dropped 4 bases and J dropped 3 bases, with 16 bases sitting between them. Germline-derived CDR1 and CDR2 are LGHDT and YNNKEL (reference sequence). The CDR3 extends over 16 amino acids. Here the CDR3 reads CASSRHRDRDYNEQFF. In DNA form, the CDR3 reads TGTGCCAGCAGCCGCCACCGTGACAGAGACTACAATGAGCAGTTCTTC.

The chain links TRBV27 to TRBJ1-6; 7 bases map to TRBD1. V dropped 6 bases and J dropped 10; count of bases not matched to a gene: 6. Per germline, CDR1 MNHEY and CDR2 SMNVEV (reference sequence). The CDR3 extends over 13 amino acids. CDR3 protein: CASRYRGRSPLHF. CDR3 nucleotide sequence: TGTGCCAGCAGGTACAGGGGACGGTCACCCCTCCACTTT.

The CDR3: CASSIGQFLGNTIYF. CDR3 nucleotide sequence: TGTGCCAGTAGTATAGGACAGTTCCTTGGAAACACCATATATTTT. The genes are TRBV19 and TRBJ1-3, with D perhaps matching TRBD1 (5 bases). The ends were cut back, 1 base at V and 3 bases at J, with 10 bases in the middle. CDR3 length equals 15 residues. Germline-derived CDR1 and CDR2 are LNHDA and SQIVND (reference sequence).

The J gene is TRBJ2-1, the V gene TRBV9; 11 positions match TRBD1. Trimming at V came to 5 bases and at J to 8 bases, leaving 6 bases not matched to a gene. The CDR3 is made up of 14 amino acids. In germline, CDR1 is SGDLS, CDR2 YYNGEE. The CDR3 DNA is TGTGCCAGCAGTGGACAGGGGGCCGGCTATGAGCAGTTCTTC. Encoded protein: CASSGQGAGYEQFF. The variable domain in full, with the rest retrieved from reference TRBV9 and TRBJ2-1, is DSGVTQTPKHLITATGQRVTLRCSPRSGDLSVYWYQQSLDQGLQFLIQYYNGEERAKGNILERFSAQQFPDLHSELNLSSLELGDSALYFCASSGQGAGYEQFFGPGTRLTVL.

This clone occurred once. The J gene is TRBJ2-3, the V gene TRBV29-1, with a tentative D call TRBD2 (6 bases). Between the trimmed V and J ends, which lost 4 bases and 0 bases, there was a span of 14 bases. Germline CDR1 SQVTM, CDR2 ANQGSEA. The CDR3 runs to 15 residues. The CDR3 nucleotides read TGCAGCGTTGCGGGGGACCCCTCTAGCACAGATACGCAGTATTTT. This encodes CSVAGDPSSTDTQYF.

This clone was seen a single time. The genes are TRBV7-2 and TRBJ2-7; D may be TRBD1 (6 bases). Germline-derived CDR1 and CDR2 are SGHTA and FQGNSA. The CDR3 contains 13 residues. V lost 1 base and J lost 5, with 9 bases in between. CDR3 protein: CASSLGGLDEQYF. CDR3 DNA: TGTGCCAGCAGCTTAGGGGGGCTAGACGAGCAGTACTTC.

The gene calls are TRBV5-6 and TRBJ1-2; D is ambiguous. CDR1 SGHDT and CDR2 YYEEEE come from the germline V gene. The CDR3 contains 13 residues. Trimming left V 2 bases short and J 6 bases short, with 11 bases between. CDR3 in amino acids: CASSFSAGNGYTF. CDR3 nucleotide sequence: TGTGCCAGCAGCTTTAGCGCGGGGAATGGCTACACCTTC.

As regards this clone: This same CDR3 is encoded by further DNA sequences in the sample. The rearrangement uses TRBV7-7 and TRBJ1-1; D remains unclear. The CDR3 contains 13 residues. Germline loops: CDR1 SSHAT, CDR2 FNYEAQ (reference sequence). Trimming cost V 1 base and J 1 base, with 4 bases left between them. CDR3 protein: CASSLDRNTEAFF. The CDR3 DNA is TGTGCCAGCAGCTTAGATAGGAACACTGAAGCTTTCTTT. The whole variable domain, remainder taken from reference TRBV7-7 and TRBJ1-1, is GAGVSQSPRYKVTKRGQDVTLRCDPISSHATLYWYQQALGQGPEFLTYFNYEAQPDKSGLPSDRFSAERPEGSISTLTIQRTEQRDSAMYRCASSLDRNTEAFFGQGTRLTVV.

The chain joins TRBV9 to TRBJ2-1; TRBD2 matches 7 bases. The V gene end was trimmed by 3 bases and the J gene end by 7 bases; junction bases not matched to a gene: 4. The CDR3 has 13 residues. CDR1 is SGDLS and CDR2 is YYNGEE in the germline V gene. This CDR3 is CASSGLARNEQFF. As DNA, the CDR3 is TGTGCCAGCAGCGGACTAGCTCGGAATGAGCAGTTCTTC.

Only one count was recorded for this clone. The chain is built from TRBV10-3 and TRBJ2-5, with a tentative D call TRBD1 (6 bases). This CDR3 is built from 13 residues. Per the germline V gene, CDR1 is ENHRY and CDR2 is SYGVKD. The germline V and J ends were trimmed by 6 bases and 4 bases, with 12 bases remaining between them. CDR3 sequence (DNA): TGTGCCATCAGGGAAACAGGGCGAGAGACCCAGTACTTC. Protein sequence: CAIRETGRETQYF.

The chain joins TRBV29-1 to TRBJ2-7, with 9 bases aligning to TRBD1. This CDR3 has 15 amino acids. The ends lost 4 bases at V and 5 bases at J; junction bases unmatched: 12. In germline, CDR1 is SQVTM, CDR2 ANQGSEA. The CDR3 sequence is CSVGFSGQGYHEQYF. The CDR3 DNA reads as TGCAGCGTTGGATTCTCGGGACAGGGATACCACGAGCAGTACTTC.

This CDR3 reads CASNPGLFYGYTF. The CDR3 DNA sequence: TGTGCCAGCAATCCGGGACTCTTTTATGGCTACACCTTC. The chain joins TRBV25-1 to TRBJ1-2; TRBD1 might be the D (5 bases). CDR3 size: 13 residues. The V gene's germline CDR1 is MGHDK and CDR2 SYGVNS. V lost 7 bases and J lost 5, with 14 bases in between.

DNA for the CDR3: TGTGCCAGCAGCTTAAGCCCAGGACTAAACACCGGGGAGCTGTTTTTT. This codes for CASSLSPGLNTGELFF. The rearrangement joins TRBV7-3 to TRBJ2-2, with D possibly being TRBD2 (6 bases). This CDR3 contains 16 residues. The germline gives CDR1 SGHTA, CDR2 FQGTGA. Trimming pared 1 base from V and 2 bases from J, leaving 11 bases between.

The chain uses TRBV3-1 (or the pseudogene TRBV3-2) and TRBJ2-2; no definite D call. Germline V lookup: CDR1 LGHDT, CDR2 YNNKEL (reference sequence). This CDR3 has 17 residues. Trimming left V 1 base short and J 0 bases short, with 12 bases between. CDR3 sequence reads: CASSQVSRHANTGELFF. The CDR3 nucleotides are TGTGCCAGCAGCCAAGTTTCGCGCCACGCGAACACCGGGGAGCTGTTTTTT.